The 22 T cell receptor beta chains presented below share a single source sample, sequenced in a study of blood T cells in healthy people across ages. The second PCR ran about 6 to 12 cycles with a sample-barcoded 5' primer and J-beta primers. One entry per CDR3 protein results from TCRdb running MiXCR on the 5' RACE reads. Seen here are fewer than 1.5 million distinct CDR3 sequences, approximately 38% observed once, and the top ten hold approximately 7.9%. The sequenced sample consisted of blood. Source of these receptors: a woman younger than 35 in good health.

This clonotype turned up a few times. The genes are TRBV7-9 and TRBJ2-4; D is ambiguous. The DNA matches TRBJ2-7 better at its end, which makes the J call doubtful. The CDR3 length is 12 residues. Germline V gene data show CDR1 as SEHNR and CDR2 as FQNEAQ (reference sequence). CDR3 nucleotides: TGTGCCAGCAGCCCCTCTCTGGACGAGCAGTACTTC. This sequence encodes CASSPSLDEQYF.

This clonotype was recorded a few times. This sequence joins TRBV25-1 and TRBJ1-1, with D uncertain. Trimming left V 4 bases short and J 11 bases short, with 14 bases between. The CDR3 sequence is 12 residues long. Germline V gene sequence: CDR1 MGHDK, CDR2 SYGVNS. The CDR3 loop is CASSAPGYGAFF. CDR3 nucleotide sequence: TGTGCCAGCAGTGCCCCAGGATACGGTGCTTTCTTT.

The rearrangement uses TRBV20-1 and TRBJ2-3; 9 bases are a match to TRBD2. The CDR3 sequence is 16 residues long. J was trimmed by 4 bases and V by 5 bases; bases with no gene match: 13. CDR1 and CDR2 from the germline V gene are DFQATT and SNEGSKA (reference sequence). CDR3 amino acids: CSAPPLAGKFADTQYF. The CDR3 DNA is TGCAGTGCTCCTCCCCTAGCGGGAAAGTTCGCAGATACGCAGTATTTT.

The chain couples TRBV4-1 to TRBJ2-1; TRBD2 matches 11 bases. The CDR3 has 16 amino acids. The germline V gene encodes CDR1 MGHRA and CDR2 YSYEKL. With 4 bases clipped from V and 5 bases from J, the junction kept 7 bases outside the gene matches. The CDR3 reads CASSPTKLAGDNEQFF. CDR3 DNA: TGCGCCAGCAGCCCCACCAAACTAGCGGGGGACAATGAGCAGTTCTTC.

The genes are TRBV18 and TRBJ2-3; unclear D gene. Trimming left V 2 bases short and J 4 bases short, with 13 bases between. This CDR3 region has 15 residues. Looked up from germline, CDR1 is KGHSH and CDR2 is LQKENI. The CDR3 DNA is TGTGCCAGCTCACCAGCTAAAGTGGCCTCAGATACGCAGTATTTT. As protein: CASSPAKVASDTQYF.

The rearrangement links TRBV28 to TRBJ2-1, with TRBD2 identical over 7 bases. From germline, CDR1 is MDHEN and CDR2 SYDVKM. V was pared by 5 bases and J by 5 bases, with 6 bases of the junction left unmatched. This CDR3 has 14 residues. The CDR3 DNA sequence: TGTGCCAGCAGTGTGGGGGACTATAACAATGAGCAGTTCTTC. This sequence encodes CASSVGDYNNEQFF.

The CDR3 DNA is TGTGCCAGCAGCCCCTCGGGGATTAGCACAGATACGCAGTATTTT. Its protein product is CASSPSGISTDTQYF. The V call is TRBV9, the J call TRBJ2-3; possibly TRBD2 for D (5 bases). The CDR3 is 15 residues long. With 4 bases removed from V and 0 bases from J, the gap between germline ends came to 12 bases. CDR1 is SGDLS, CDR2 YYNGEE, per germline.

This clonotype has just a few counts. The gene calls are TRBV6-5 and TRBJ2-7; D is unclear. Germline V gene lookup returns CDR1 MNHEY and CDR2 SVGAGI. V lost 0 bases and J 2 bases, leaving 8 bases between the germline ends. The CDR3 has 14 amino acids. The CDR3 loop is CASSYSRKPYEQYF. The CDR3, as DNA: TGTGCCAGCAGTTACTCCCGGAAACCCTACGAGCAGTACTTC.

This chain uses TRBV6-2 or TRBV6-3 with TRBJ1-2, with 8 positions matching TRBD1. This CDR3 contains 14 residues. Germline V gene lookup returns CDR1 MNHEY and CDR2 SVGEGT. The junction had 12 bases not matched to a gene; V was cut back by 6 bases and J by 9 bases. CDR3 region: CASSPRTGIESYTF. The CDR3 bases are TGTGCCAGCAGCCCAAGGACAGGGATTGAGAGCTACACCTTC.

The V and J genes are TRBV7-8 and TRBJ2-7; D call uncertain. CDR1 SGHVS and CDR2 FQNEAQ come from the germline V gene. The CDR3 runs to 13 residues. The V gene lost 5 bases and the J gene lost 5 bases, with 13 bases spanning the gap. The CDR3 protein is CASSPGSLDEQYF. In nucleotides, the CDR3 is TGTGCCAGCAGCCCCGGGTCGCTTGACGAGCAGTACTTC. The variable domain in full, with the rest retrieved from reference TRBV7-8 and TRBJ2-7, is GAGVSQSPRYKVAKRGQDVALRCDPISGHVSLFWYQQALGQGPEFLTYFQNEAQLDKSGLPSDRFFAERPEGSVSTLKIQRTQQEDSAVYLCASSPGSLDEQYFGPGTRLTVT.

This sequence joins TRBV20-1 and TRBJ2-1; D possibly corresponds to TRBD2 (5 bases). This CDR3 is 12 amino acids long. CDR1 and CDR2 from the germline V gene are DFQATT and SNEGSKA (reference sequence). V was shortened by 5 bases and J by 6 bases, with 11 bases between the two germline ends. The CDR3 DNA follows: TGCAGTGCTCCTCGGACTGCCAATGAGCAGTTCTTC. Protein sequence: CSAPRTANEQFF.

The genes are TRBV20-1 and TRBJ1-5; D is perhaps TRBD1 (6 bases). From germline, CDR1 is DFQATT and CDR2 SNEGSKA (reference sequence). V lost 3 bases and J lost 9, with 9 bases in between. This CDR3 has 11 residues. The CDR3 bases are TGCAGTGCTAGTTCAGGGGCGCCCCAGCATTTT. This codes for CSASSGAPQHF.

This clonotype has only a few counts. The gene calls are TRBV2 and TRBJ2-3; maybe TRBD2 (5 bases). Germline V gene sequence: CDR1 SNHLY, CDR2 FYNNEI. The CDR3 is 14 amino acids. V lost 3 bases and J lost 2, with 9 bases in between. CDR3 residues: CASSDNSDTDTQYF. The CDR3 DNA is TGTGCCAGCAGTGATAATAGCGACACAGATACGCAGTATTTT.

This clonotype was recorded a few times. The chain is built from TRBV7-2 and TRBJ1-2; unclear D gene. The CDR3 extends over 16 amino acids. CDR1 is SGHTA, CDR2 FQGNSA, per germline. V gave up 0 bases and J gave up 6 bases, with 17 bases separating them. The CDR3 is CASSLAPDYRRDGYTF. In nucleotides, the CDR3 is TGTGCCAGCAGCTTAGCGCCGGACTATCGACGAGATGGCTACACCTTC. Looking up the rest from reference TRBV7-2 and TRBJ1-2 gives the full variable domain: GAGVSQSPSNKVTEKGKDVELRCDPISGHTALYWYRQSLGQGLEFLIYFQGNSAPDKSGLPSDRFSAERTGGSVSTLTIQRTQQEDSAVYLCASSLAPDYRRDGYTFGSGTRLTVV.

V gene TRBV5-1 combines with J gene TRBJ2-3; possibly TRBD2 for D (6 bases). Germline V gene sequence: CDR1 SGHRS, CDR2 YFSETQ. Deletions cut 4 bases from V and 4 bases from J, with 16 bases between. The CDR3 length is 15 residues. In nucleotides, the CDR3 is TGCGCCAGCAGCCCGGAGGGAGCTAGATCAGATACGCAGTATTTT. Its protein is CASSPEGARSDTQYF.

Only a few counts were recorded for this clonotype. The CDR3 DNA follows: TGTGCCTCCACAGGTGGGGGGAAGACTGAAGCTTTCTTT. Protein product: CASTGGGKTEAFF. The chain links TRBV10-3 to TRBJ1-1; D might be TRBD1 (5 bases). The germline CDR1 and CDR2 sequences are ENHRY and SYGVKD. Trimming took off 11 bases at V and 5 bases at J, with 18 bases between the two ends. This CDR3 contains 13 residues.

V is TRBV3-1 and J is TRBJ1-2; TRBD1 agrees at 7 bases. CDR3 length: 20 amino acids. Germline CDR1 reads LGHDT; CDR2 reads YNNKEL (reference sequence). After removal of 4 bases from V and 6 bases from J, the junction contained 26 bases not matched to a gene. The CDR3 region is CASSPDATGPGFATQNGYTF. The CDR3 nucleotides are TGTGCCAGCAGCCCCGATGCGACAGGGCCAGGGTTCGCGACACAGAATGGCTACACCTTC.

This clonotype has ten or more counts. The chain uses TRBV20-1 and TRBJ2-3, with a possible D match to TRBD2 (6 bases). The CDR3 sequence is 13 residues long. V dropped 6 bases and J dropped 5 bases, with 15 bases sitting between them. Germline CDR1 DFQATT, CDR2 SNEGSKA (reference sequence). In nucleotides, the CDR3 is TGCAGTGCCCTATCGGGCGGGAAAGATACGCAGTATTTT. Its translation is CSALSGGKDTQYF.

In this sample, this clonotype turned up a few times. The chain uses TRBV9 and TRBJ2-6; a weak D match, TRBD1 (6 bases). The germline CDR1 and CDR2 sequences are SGDLS and YYNGEE. This CDR3 is 17 amino acids long. V dropped 0 bases and J dropped 1 base, with 11 bases sitting between them. CDR3 residues: CASSVATGISGANVLTF. The CDR3 DNA follows: TGTGCCAGCAGCGTAGCCACAGGGATATCTGGGGCCAACGTCCTGACTTTC.

CDR3 coding DNA: TGCGCCAGCGTGGCAGATGGATACAATGAGCAGTACTTC. It specifies CASVADGYNEQYF. V is TRBV5-1 and J is TRBJ2-4; D remains unclear. From germline, CDR1 is SGHRS and CDR2 YFSETQ. V lost 7 bases to trimming and J lost 13 bases, with 21 bases between them. The CDR3 contains 13 residues.

Of note for this clonotype: A read error may produce the germline difference seen at one junction end. The chain joins TRBV7-2 to TRBJ2-7, with D hard to call. Per germline, CDR1 SGHTA and CDR2 FQGNSA. CDR3 length equals 17 residues. The CDR3 loop reads CVSSLAPSSLKAYEQYF. The CDR3 DNA reads as TGTGTCAGCAGCTTAGCCCCCTCCTCGTTGAAGGCCTACGAGCAGTACTTC.

The chain uses TRBV2 and TRBJ1-6; no clear D. Germline-derived CDR1 and CDR2 are SNHLY and FYNNEI. The CDR3 totals 11 residues. Trimming removed 7 bases at V and 6 bases at J, with 4 bases between. In nucleotides, the CDR3 is TGTGCCAGCAATTCTAATTCACCCCTCCACTTT. Translating it yields CASNSNSPLHF. Filled out from reference TRBV2 and TRBJ1-6, the complete variable domain reads EPEVTQTPSHQVTQMGQEVILRCVPISNHLYFYWYRQILGQKVEFLVSFYNNEISEKSEIFDDQFSVERPDGSNFTLKIRSTKLEDSAMYFCASNSNSPLHFGNGTRLTVT.